The sequence of this T cell receptor (beta chain) was determined in a study of blood T cell repertoires in COVID-19. For the study at large: Italy, Spain and the United States were the sources of the convalescent and acute COVID-19 samples.

The protocol was immunoSEQ multiplex PCR, while the TCRdb copy is restricted to in-frame clones and leaves out a portion. The sample carries about 250,000 clones, about 87% recorded once. Germline-derived CDR1 and CDR2 are MNHEY and SMNVEV (reference sequence). The CDR3 is 15 amino acids. The V and J ends lost 3 bases and 4 bases, in that order; junction bases with no gene match: 1. This sequence joins TRBV27 and TRBJ2-1, with TRBD2 matching 12 bases. Specimen: peripheral blood. The TCR comes from a woman in her twenties or thirties with COVID-19, enrolled during active disease. The CDR3 spells CASSLTSGRYNEQFF. The CDR3 nucleotides are TGTGCCAGCAGTTTGACTAGCGGGAGATACAATGAGCAGTTCTTC.